The 25 T cell receptor beta chains below all came from one sample that was sequenced in a study of cytomegalovirus exposure and HLA in healthy donors. PCR primers comprised 60 Vbeta and 13 Jbeta primers. Generated by immunoSEQ multiplex PCR, the TCRdb table keeps only in-frame clones and is missing some. In total, the table holds about 78,000 clones. The specimen was PBMCs. The receptors were gathered from a female donor in good health and CMV-seropositive.

The chain has TRBV10-2 and TRBJ1-1, with 7 positions matching TRBD1. Germline CDR1 and CDR2: WSHSY and SAAADI. The V segment lost 3 bases and the J segment 4 bases; nucleotides outside the gene matches: 11. The CDR3 covers 16 residues. The CDR3, as DNA: TGCGCCAGCAGTGAATTTCCCGGGACAGAAGGCACTGAAGCTTTCTTT. Its protein product is CASSEFPGTEGTEAFF.

The chain carries TRBV28 and TRBJ1-5; 8 bases agree with TRBD1. Germline-derived CDR1 and CDR2 are MDHEN and SYDVKM. Trimming took 6 bases from V and 2 from J; bases not matched to a gene: 15. The CDR3 runs 18 residues. This CDR3 is CASSPGGAPGFGNQPQHF. CDR3 bases: TGTGCCAGCAGCCCAGGGGGCGCCCCGGGTTTCGGCAATCAGCCCCAGCATTTT.

J is TRBJ2-1 and V is TRBV28, with TRBD2 matching 7 bases. Trimming took 4 bases from V and 4 from J; bases not matched to a gene: 7. The CDR3 spans 15 residues. Germline lookup yields CDR1 MDHEN and CDR2 SYDVKM. The CDR3 loop is CASSSGGSKYNEQFF. The CDR3, as DNA: TGTGCCAGCAGTTCAGGCGGGAGCAAGTACAATGAGCAGTTCTTC.

V gene TRBV4-2 combines with J gene TRBJ2-1; 10 bases line up with TRBD2. Germline CDR1 is LGHNA and CDR2 is YNFKEQ. The CDR3 consists of 18 residues. V lost 0 bases to trimming and J lost 7 bases; unmatched junction nucleotides: 12. The CDR3 loop is CASSQDQPEREGGNEQFF. CDR3 nucleotide sequence: TGTGCCAGCAGCCAAGATCAGCCAGAGCGGGAGGGCGGGAATGAGCAGTTCTTC.

Turning to this clone: Other nucleotide sequences in the sample specify the same CDR3. The chain employs TRBV7-2 and TRBJ1-5, with D possibly being TRBD1 (5 bases). Germline CDR1 and CDR2: SGHTA and FQGNSA. The CDR3 sequence is 15 residues long. Trimming removed 2 bases from V and 0 bases from J, with 8 bases in between. The CDR3 DNA follows: TGTGCCAGCAGCTTAAACAGGAATAGCAATCAGCCCCAGCATTTT. This sequence encodes CASSLNRNSNQPQHF.

The J gene is TRBJ1-5, the V gene TRBV5-1; no reliable D call. Looked up from germline, CDR1 is SGHRS and CDR2 is YFSETQ. CDR3 length: 16 amino acids. The V gene lost 4 bases and the J gene lost 4 bases, with 18 bases spanning the gap. CDR3 bases: TGCGCCAGCAGCCTTTACGTCACTACAAGAAATCAGCCCCAGCATTTT. Residues: CASSLYVTTRNQPQHF.

The rearrangement uses TRBV25-1 and TRBJ2-1; 11 bases align to TRBD2. The germline CDR1 and CDR2 sequences are MGHDK and SYGVNS. The CDR3 runs to 15 residues. CDR3 sequence (DNA): TGTGCTCAAGGGGGACTAGCGGTCTACAGGAATGAGCAGTTCTTC. Protein product: CAQGGLAVYRNEQFF.

V gene TRBV25-1 combines with J gene TRBJ2-5; 14 bases are shared with TRBD2. CDR1 is MGHDK and CDR2 is SYGVNS in the germline V gene. The ends lost 2 bases at V and 1 base at J; junction bases unmatched: 6. The CDR3 covers 18 residues. The CDR3 nucleotides read TGTGCCAGCAGTGAAACCCTTGGACTAGCGGGGGGCCAAGAGACCCAGTACTTC. Amino acids: CASSETLGLAGGQETQYF.

The rearrangement uses TRBV7-9 and TRBJ1-4; 8 bases align to TRBD1. The CDR3 has 14 residues. Trimming cost V 1 base and J 7 bases; bases outside gene matches: 2. Germline lookup yields CDR1 SEHNR and CDR2 FQNEAQ (reference sequence). CDR3 residues: CASSLGQGSEKLFF. As DNA, the CDR3 is TGTGCCAGCAGCTTAGGACAGGGGAGTGAAAAACTGTTTTTT.

The DNA of the CDR3 is TGTGCCTGGAGCGGCAGGTTGGACACTGAAGCTTTCTTT. The encoded protein is CAWSGRLDTEAFF. The genes are TRBV30 and TRBJ1-1; D remains ambiguous. Germline CDR1 GTSNPN, CDR2 SVGIG (reference sequence). Trimming took off 3 bases at V and 3 bases at J, with 11 bases between the two ends. This CDR3 contains 13 residues.

The CDR3 DNA sequence: TGTGCCAGCAGCCAAGATAAGTCAAAAGCGGCCCTCCACAATGAGCAGTTCTTC. Encoded protein: CASSQDKSKAALHNEQFF. V usage is TRBV4-2 and J usage is TRBJ2-1; possibly TRBD2 for D (5 bases). Trimming took off 0 bases at V and 5 bases at J, with 20 bases between the two ends. The CDR3 has 18 amino acids. Looked up from germline, CDR1 is LGHNA and CDR2 is YNFKEQ.

V is TRBV5-6 and J is TRBJ2-1, with TRBD1 matching over 10 bases. V gave up 4 bases and J gave up 6 bases; unmatched junction bases: 7. CDR3 size: 15 residues. CDR1 is SGHDT, CDR2 YYEEEE, per germline. For the CDR3, the DNA is TGTGCCAGCAGCCGTGACAGGGGGCGAGGCAATGAGCAGTTCTTC. It is translated as CASSRDRGRGNEQFF.

This rearrangement joins TRBV6-1 to TRBJ2-1; 8 bases are a match to TRBD2. J gave up 2 bases and V 2 bases, and 11 bases lay outside the gene matches. Germline-derived CDR1 and CDR2 are MNHNS and SASEGT. The CDR3 spans 18 residues. The CDR3 coding sequence is TGTGCCAGCAGTGAACCTCTTTTTAGCGGGGCCCCCTACAATGAGCAGTTCTTC. Protein sequence: CASSEPLFSGAPYNEQFF.

The chain combines TRBV6-5 with TRBJ2-7; the match to TRBD1 covers 7 bases. The CDR3 consists of 15 residues. Germline CDR1 reads MNHEY; CDR2 reads SVGAGI. J lost 0 bases, V lost 6 bases, and 8 bases had no gene match. The CDR3 DNA sequence: TGTGCCAGCAGCATGGGACAGAGGAGCTCCTACGAGCAGTACTTC. Amino acids: CASSMGQRSSYEQYF.

V is TRBV6-1 and J is TRBJ1-3, with TRBD1 as a possible D gene (5 bases). This CDR3 comprises 14 residues. With 4 bases removed from V and 4 bases from J, the gap between germline ends came to 11 bases. CDR1 MNHNS and CDR2 SASEGT come from the germline V gene. This chain's CDR3 is CASSVRDFGNTIYF. The CDR3 nucleotides read TGTGCCAGCAGTGTCAGGGACTTCGGAAACACCATATATTTT.

The genes are TRBV5-4 and TRBJ2-1; TRBD2 aligns across 8 bases. The CDR3 runs 16 residues. Germline trimming cut 4 bases from V and 6 bases from J; bases unmatched to any gene: 12. CDR1 SGHNT and CDR2 YYREEE come from the germline V gene (reference sequence). The CDR3 here is CASSPEPLTSGNEQFF. DNA for the CDR3: TGTGCCAGCAGCCCTGAACCCCTCACTAGCGGCAATGAGCAGTTCTTC.

The chain carries TRBV6-5 and TRBJ1-6; 7 bases line up with TRBD1. Germline CDR1 is MNHEY and CDR2 is SVGAGI. V trimming: 5 bases; J trimming: 8 bases; junction bases outside the gene matches: 9. CDR3 length: 15 amino acids. CDR3 sequence (DNA): TGTGCCAGCAGTACGACAGGGAGCACTGATTCACCCCTCCACTTT. Protein sequence: CASSTTGSTDSPLHF.

With regard to this clone: One end of the junction does not line up with germline, which may come from a read error. The rearrangement links TRBV7-7 to TRBJ2-7; 9 positions match TRBD1. Germline V gene lookup returns CDR1 SSHAT and CDR2 FNYEAQ (reference sequence). CDR3 length: 18 residues. The CDR3 reads CASSPAGSPGQGGGEQYF. CDR3 bases: TGTGCTAGCAGCCCTGCTGGGTCGCCGGGACAGGGAGGGGGTGAGCAGTACTTC.

The CDR3: CAWSPRGTRGANVLTF. CDR3 DNA sequence: TGTGCCTGGAGTCCACGTGGGACTAGGGGGGCCAACGTCCTGACTTTC. This chain joins TRBV30 and TRBJ2-6, with 8 bases aligning to TRBD2. Germline trimming cut 2 bases from V and 4 bases from J; bases unmatched to any gene: 7. The length of the CDR3 is 16 residues. Germline-derived CDR1 and CDR2 are GTSNPN and SVGIG (reference sequence).

The gene calls are TRBV30 and TRBJ2-7, with 13 bases identical to TRBD2. V trimming: 2 bases; J trimming: 7 bases; junction bases outside the gene matches: 8. The CDR3 is 15 residues long. Germline V gives CDR1 GTSNPN, CDR2 SVGIG (reference sequence). The CDR3 nucleotides read TGTGCCTGGAGTCCCCGACTAGCGGGAGGTAGAGAGCAGTACTTC. The encoded protein is CAWSPRLAGGREQYF.

This sequence joins TRBV5-1 and TRBJ2-2; 7 nucleotides line up with TRBD2. V lost 4 bases to trimming and J lost 7 bases; unmatched junction nucleotides: 10. This CDR3 has 15 residues. Per germline, CDR1 SGHRS and CDR2 YFSETQ. CDR3 region: CASSPAAGVDGELFF. DNA of the CDR3: TGCGCCAGCAGCCCGGCGGCGGGGGTAGACGGGGAGCTGTTTTTT.

The rearrangement links TRBV6-5 to TRBJ1-2; a weak D match, TRBD1 (5 bases). The CDR3 runs to 12 residues. V lost 5 bases, J lost 7 bases, and 11 bases lay in between. CDR1 and CDR2 (germline): MNHEY, SVGAGI. CDR3 sequence reads: CASSGGGFGYTF. The CDR3 DNA follows: TGTGCCAGCAGTGGGGGAGGGTTTGGCTACACCTTC.

V usage is TRBV9 and J usage is TRBJ2-7; D may be TRBD1 (5 bases). The germline CDR1 and CDR2 sequences are SGDLS and YYNGEE. The V gene lost 4 bases and the J gene lost 2 bases, with 13 bases spanning the gap. This CDR3 region has 14 residues. The CDR3 coding sequence is TGTGCCAGCAGCCCACGGACAAATACCTACGAGCAGTACTTC. Translating it yields CASSPRTNTYEQYF.

This chain joins TRBV2 and TRBJ1-2; D is perhaps TRBD1 (5 bases). V shed 5 bases and J shed 7 bases, with 8 bases lying between them. The germline V gene encodes CDR1 SNHLY and CDR2 FYNNEI. This CDR3 spans 11 amino acids. The CDR3 coding sequence is TGTGCCAGCAGTAGGGGTGCTGGCTACACCTTC. Translating gives CASSRGAGYTF. Full variable domain (remainder filled in from reference TRBV2 and TRBJ1-2): EPEVTQTPSHQVTQMGQEVILRCVPISNHLYFYWYRQILGQKVEFLVSFYNNEISEKSEIFDDQFSVERPDGSNFTLKIRSTKLEDSAMYFCASSRGAGYTFGSGTRLTVV.

The chain combines TRBV29-1 with TRBJ1-2; D call uncertain. Germline lookup yields CDR1 SQVTM and CDR2 ANQGSEA. CDR3 length: 12 residues. Trimming removed 0 bases at V and 2 bases at J, with 4 bases between. CDR3 in amino acids: CSVEEENYGYTF. Written as DNA, the CDR3 is TGCAGCGTTGAAGAGGAGAACTATGGCTACACCTTC.